The 7 T cell receptor beta chains reported below all come from one sample, sequenced in a study of blood T cell repertoires in COVID-19. Measured with immunoSEQ multiplex PCR; TCRdb has only the in-frame clones, and not every one. The table records around 140,000 clones, 88% of them present only once. The sample was peripheral blood. These receptors all stem from a man in his sixties with active or convalescent COVID-19.

The rearrangement joins TRBV5-1 to TRBJ2-2, with 8 bases identical to TRBD1. J gave up 5 bases and V 4 bases, and 10 bases lay outside the gene matches. In germline, CDR1 is SGHRS, CDR2 YFSETQ. CDR3 length equals 16 residues. CDR3 nucleotides: TGCGCCAGCAGCACCCGGACAGGGATAGGGACCGGGGAGCTGTTTTTT. Residues: CASSTRTGIGTGELFF. The complete variable domain, with remaining parts taken from reference TRBV5-1 and TRBJ2-2, reads KAGVTQTPRYLIKTRGQQVTLSCSPISGHRSVSWYQQTPGQGLQFLFEYFSETQRNKGNFPGRFSGRQFSNSRSEMNVSTLELGDSALYLCASSTRTGIGTGELFFGEGSRLTVL.

The genes are TRBV5-1 and TRBJ2-1; D possibly corresponds to TRBD2 (5 bases). Between the trimmed V and J ends, which lost 0 bases and 3 bases, there was a span of 10 bases. Germline V gene sequence: CDR1 SGHRS, CDR2 YFSETQ. CDR3 size: 15 residues. The CDR3 spells CASSLVATLYNEQFF. DNA for the CDR3: TGCGCCAGCAGCTTGGTAGCGACCCTCTACAATGAGCAGTTCTTC.

J is TRBJ2-2 and V is TRBV18; TRBD1 aligns across 9 bases. Trimming removed 4 bases from V and 5 bases from J; junction bases left unmatched: 5. Germline-derived CDR1 and CDR2 are KGHSH and LQKENI. This CDR3 spans 15 amino acids. The CDR3 is CASSLGTGRTGELFF. The CDR3 DNA reads TGTGCCAGCTCACTGGGGACAGGGCGAACCGGGGAGCTGTTTTTT.

Only one count was recorded for this clone. This sequence joins TRBV18 and TRBJ2-7, with D perhaps matching TRBD2 (5 bases). Deletions cut 4 bases from V and 3 bases from J, with 10 bases between. CDR1 is KGHSH, CDR2 LQKENI, per germline. The length of the CDR3 is 13 residues. The CDR3 sequence is CASSLGGNYEQYF. The DNA for the CDR3 is TGTGCCAGCTCACTTGGAGGAAACTACGAGCAGTACTTC.

Only a few counts were recorded for this clone. This rearrangement joins TRBV5-5 to TRBJ2-1; TRBD2 agrees at 12 bases. The V and J ends lost 1 base and 7 bases, in that order; junction bases with no gene match: 0. Germline CDR1 SGHKS, CDR2 YYEKEE (reference sequence). The CDR3 runs 14 residues. The CDR3 DNA is TGTGCCAGCAGCTTGCTAGCGGGAGGGAATGAGCAGTTCTTC. The encoded protein is CASSLLAGGNEQFF.

This chain links TRBV5-1 with TRBJ1-1; 10 bases fit TRBD1. The germline V gene encodes CDR1 SGHRS and CDR2 YFSETQ. The trim removed 5 bases at V and 1 base at J, leaving 8 bases unmatched. The CDR3 sequence is 16 residues long. CDR3 protein: CASRIGTGVGNTEAFF. In nucleotides, the CDR3 is TGCGCCAGCAGGATAGGGACAGGGGTAGGGAACACTGAAGCTTTCTTT.

CDR3 nucleotides: TGCAGTGCGGCAGGGGGAGAGACCCAGTACTTC. Translation gives CSAAGGETQYF. The gene calls are TRBV20-1 and TRBJ2-5; 7 nucleotides match TRBD1. V lost 6 bases to trimming and J lost 4 bases; unmatched junction nucleotides: 2. This CDR3 has 11 amino acids. Per the germline V gene, CDR1 is DFQATT and CDR2 is SNEGSKA (reference sequence).